The entry below describes one TCR beta chain. What it binds is unknown. Described time point: after neoadjuvant nivolumab, at surgical resection. The sample is drawn from a study of neoadjuvant anti-PD-1 for oral cavity cancer. Across the study: Patients without progression received a fourth nivolumab dose around day 43, then surgical resection on days 50-56.

Blood libraries mostly used approximately 450 ng genomic DNA, six replicates each. The repertoire was sequenced with immunoSEQ multiplex PCR; TCRdb's copy has only in-frame clones and lacks some. The sample includes thousands of clones, approximately 70% of them seen just once. Overall study findings and caveats: Treg/Th17 ratio rose with pretreatment blood and fell with post-treatment tumor TCRbeta clonality. Each response group had just a few patients in TCR analyses.

The receptor's source is a person aged 35 to 85 with oral cavity squamous cell carcinoma. The material was PBMCs, obtained after nivolumab (anti-PD-1) treatment.

CDR3 protein: CASRMSPRGQETQYF. The CDR3 DNA is TGTGCCAGCAGGATGTCCCCCAGGGGCCAAGAGACCCAGTACTTC. This chain joins TRBV5-4 and TRBJ2-5, with a weak D call TRBD1 (6 bases). In germline, CDR1 is SGHNT, CDR2 YYREEE (reference sequence). V was clipped by 5 bases and J by 1 base, with 15 bases between them. CDR3 length: 15 residues.